This T cell receptor (beta chain) is drawn from a study of blood T cell repertoires in COVID-19. Background on the study: The origin of the acute and convalescent COVID-19 samples was the United States, Italy and Spain. T cells, B-cell-depleted T cells, or PBMCs supplied cDNA or gDNA.

Authors' data handling: Amplification of reference gene primers provided the estimated nucleated cell counts. Libraries were prepared by immunoSEQ multiplex PCR; TCRdb keeps only in-frame clonotypes and omits some of them. That table is the source of V, J and clone size, and D and trimming were worked out from the DNA. The sample holds 97,000 or so clones; roughly 80% are singletons and the top ten take 4% to 5.5%. Sequencing was performed on peripheral blood. This receptor was taken from a human donor in a cohort sampled during active COVID-19.

CDR3 nucleotide sequence: TGTGCCAGCAGCTTGGCACAGGGCGATCAGCCCCAGCATTTT. Encoded protein: CASSLAQGDQPQHF. This chain uses TRBV5-5 with TRBJ1-5, with D perhaps matching TRBD1 (6 bases). With 0 bases removed from V and 5 bases from J, the gap between germline ends came to 9 bases. CDR3 size: 14 residues. Germline lookup yields CDR1 SGHKS and CDR2 YYEKEE (reference sequence).